Presented here are 20 T cell receptor beta chains from one specimen sequenced in a study of shared clonotypes between healthy human individuals. Sequencing was performed with immunoSEQ multiplex PCR; in TCRdb, only in-frame clones are kept and a portion is missing. Found here are about 2.3 million clones, 85% to 95% of them singletons; the top ten hold 0.37%. Material: naive CD4+ T cells from PBMCs. Subset meaning: CD45RA+ positively selected. These receptors were collected from a man between 18 and 35 years old in good health. Some clones in this sample may be carry-over from other donors' samples.

The chain combines TRBV15 with TRBJ2-2; D uncertain. The CDR3 spans 15 residues. Trimming removed 1 base at V and 3 bases at J, with 9 bases between. Germline CDR1 reads LNHNV; CDR2 reads YYDKDF (reference sequence). This chain's CDR3 is CATSRVLRDTGELFF. CDR3 in DNA: TGTGCCACCAGCAGAGTTTTGAGAGACACCGGGGAGCTGTTTTTT.

CDR3 residues: CASSERGLLSSPLHF. The CDR3 bases are TGTGCCAGCAGTGAAAGGGGGCTCTTGAGTTCACCCCTCCACTTT. V is TRBV25-1 and J is TRBJ1-6; TRBD1 matches 7 bases. CDR1 is MGHDK and CDR2 is SYGVNS in the germline V gene. The CDR3 has 15 residues. Losses at the gene ends were 2 bases for V and 9 bases for J; bases not matched to a gene: 7.

This chain links TRBV9 with TRBJ2-2, with TRBD2 identical over 10 bases. The CDR3 has 16 residues. With V trimmed by 4 bases and J by 6 bases, 9 bases remained unmatched. Germline V CDR1 and CDR2: SGDLS, YYNGEE. In DNA, the CDR3 is TGTGCCAGCAGCTCCCGGCTAGCGGGAGCCTCCGGGGAGCTGTTTTTT. It is translated as CASSSRLAGASGELFF.

The chain recombines TRBV4-1 with TRBJ2-5, with 7 bases that match TRBD1. The length of the CDR3 is 18 residues. Unmatched junction bases numbered 11, after V lost 0 bases and J lost 1 base. In germline, CDR1 is MGHRA, CDR2 YSYEKL. CDR3 protein: CASSQDRGWFSGQETQYF. Here the CDR3 DNA reads TGCGCCAGCAGCCAAGACAGGGGGTGGTTTAGTGGCCAAGAGACCCAGTACTTC.

V is TRBV29-1 and J is TRBJ2-5, with 7 nucleotides matching TRBD1. The CDR3 extends over 12 amino acids. Germline-derived CDR1 and CDR2 are SQVTM and ANQGSEA. V gave up 6 bases and J gave up 7 bases; unmatched junction bases: 8. The CDR3 coding sequence is TGCAGCGTGGGCGACAGGGTTGGGACCCAGTACTTC. It codes for CSVGDRVGTQYF.

V gene TRBV5-6 combines with J gene TRBJ2-2, with D hard to call. The CDR3 covers 16 residues. Germline V gives CDR1 SGHDT, CDR2 YYEEEE. V dropped 0 bases and J dropped 7 bases, with 16 bases sitting between them. The CDR3 nucleotides are TGTGCCAGCAGCTTGGCCAAGTCGGGCAGCCGCGGGGAGCTGTTTTTT. Amino acids: CASSLAKSGSRGELFF.

The CDR3: CASSAPRQTITGELFF. The CDR3 region has the DNA TGTGCCAGCAGTGCCCCGCGACAGACGATCACCGGGGAGCTGTTTTTT. The genes are TRBV2 and TRBJ2-2; D is perhaps TRBD1 (5 bases). Germline V gene data show CDR1 as SNHLY and CDR2 as FYNNEI. The ends were cut back, 4 bases at V and 4 bases at J, with 16 bases in the middle. CDR3 length equals 16 residues.

The chain uses TRBV7-6 and TRBJ1-1; possible D gene TRBD1, 6 bases. The germline gives CDR1 SGHVS, CDR2 FNYEAQ. Trimming left V 4 bases short and J 4 bases short, with 16 bases between. This CDR3 is 15 amino acids long. The CDR3 spells CASSSWGAAVTEAFF. The CDR3 DNA sequence: TGTGCCAGCAGCTCCTGGGGGGCGGCGGTCACTGAAGCTTTCTTT.

V and J are TRBV18 and TRBJ1-3; D remains unclear. The germline V and J ends were trimmed by 1 base and 4 bases, with 11 bases remaining between them. Germline values: CDR1 KGHSH, CDR2 LQKENI. The CDR3 extends over 15 amino acids. CDR3 bases: TGTGCCAGCTCACCACTCGGTAGTAGAGGAAACACCATATATTTT. As protein: CASSPLGSRGNTIYF.

The rearrangement joins TRBV30 to TRBJ2-4; D is perhaps TRBD1 (5 bases). From germline, CDR1 is GTSNPN and CDR2 SVGIG (reference sequence). Trimming removed 5 bases at V and 8 bases at J, with 13 bases between. The CDR3 has 12 amino acids. The CDR3 reads CAWAGIGDIQYF. CDR3 DNA sequence: TGTGCCTGGGCAGGGATTGGGGACATTCAGTACTTC.

The chain couples TRBV11-2 to TRBJ1-2; tentative D call: TRBD1 (5 bases). Per germline, CDR1 SGHAT and CDR2 FQNNGV. Between the trimmed V and J ends, which lost 4 bases and 6 bases, there was a span of 21 bases. The CDR3 spans 16 residues. As DNA, the CDR3 is TGTGCCAGCAGCTCCCGCCCCGTCGGCCGAGGGGATGGCTACACCTTC. Residues: CASSSRPVGRGDGYTF.

V usage is TRBV19 and J usage is TRBJ2-7; possibly TRBD2 for D (5 bases). Looked up from germline, CDR1 is LNHDA and CDR2 is SQIVND (reference sequence). The CDR3 is 12 amino acids. Trimming removed 4 bases at V and 10 bases at J, with 14 bases between. DNA of the CDR3: TGTGCCAGTAGTAACCGAGGGTCAGGACAGTACTTC. Translating it yields CASSNRGSGQYF.

The V and J genes are TRBV7-2 and TRBJ1-1; D is unclear. Per the germline V gene, CDR1 is SGHTA and CDR2 is FQGNSA. Trimming removed 3 bases from V and 0 bases from J, with 8 bases in between. The CDR3 covers 14 residues. The DNA for the CDR3 is TGTGCCAGCAGCTTCGGACTGATGAACACTGAAGCTTTCTTT. It specifies CASSFGLMNTEAFF.

This clone has just a few counts. The chain carries TRBV28 and TRBJ1-1, with 8 positions matching TRBD1. The CDR3 totals 15 residues. V shed 6 bases and J 1 base; nucleotides not matched to a gene: 7. Germline lookup yields CDR1 MDHEN and CDR2 SYDVKM. Written as DNA, the CDR3 is TGTGCCAGCAGGCCGAGGGGACAGGCGAACACTGAAGCTTTCTTT. This translates into CASRPRGQANTEAFF. Looking up the rest from reference TRBV28 and TRBJ1-1 gives the full variable domain: DVKVTQSSRYLVKRTGEKVFLECVQDMDHENMFWYRQDPGLGLRLIYFSYDVKMKEKGDIPEGYSVSREKKERFSLILESASTNQTSMYLCASRPRGQANTEAFFGQGTRLTVV.

Points on this clone: The sample carries other DNA sequences with the same CDR3. The chain uses TRBV5-1 and TRBJ1-1; maybe TRBD1 (6 bases). V lost 4 bases and J lost 2, with 9 bases in between. Germline V gene lookup returns CDR1 SGHRS and CDR2 YFSETQ. The CDR3 is made up of 13 amino acids. CDR3 residues: CASSQQGNTEAFF. In DNA form, the CDR3 reads TGCGCCAGCAGCCAACAGGGAAACACTGAAGCTTTCTTT.

Comments on this clone: In the same sample, other DNA sequences code for this CDR3. The chain links TRBV6-5 to TRBJ2-1, with D possibly matching TRBD1 (6 bases). Germline V CDR1 and CDR2: MNHEY, SVGAGI. This CDR3 is 11 amino acids long. The V end was cut by 2 bases, the J end by 10 bases, with 6 bases between. For the CDR3, the DNA is TGTGCCAGCAGTTACGGGGGCGAGCAGTTCTTC. Amino acids: CASSYGGEQFF.

The rearrangement uses TRBV27 and TRBJ2-3, with 8 nucleotides matching TRBD1. The length of the CDR3 is 17 residues. Germline V gene data show CDR1 as MNHEY and CDR2 as SMNVEV (reference sequence). The V segment lost 8 bases and the J segment 0 bases; nucleotides outside the gene matches: 13. The CDR3 DNA reads as TGTGCCAGCCGTGGAGTGGGGACAGGATATAGCACAGATACGCAGTATTTT. Translated: CASRGVGTGYSTDTQYF.

The genes are TRBV2 and TRBJ2-7; 8 bases are shared with TRBD1. The ends lost 4 bases at V and 4 bases at J; junction bases unmatched: 6. Germline values: CDR1 SNHLY, CDR2 FYNNEI. The CDR3 runs to 14 residues. The chain's CDR3 is CASSARRGRYEQYF. DNA of the CDR3: TGTGCCAGCAGTGCCCGCAGGGGGCGTTACGAGCAGTACTTC.

The J gene is TRBJ2-2, the V gene TRBV5-1; 12 nucleotides align to TRBD2. CDR1 is SGHRS and CDR2 is YFSETQ in the germline V gene. CDR3 length equals 16 residues. Trimming cost V 4 bases and J 7 bases; bases outside gene matches: 8. The CDR3 DNA follows: TGCGCCAGCAGCGCACTTCTAGCGGGAGGGTACGGGGAGCTGTTTTTT. This sequence encodes CASSALLAGGYGELFF.

This clone is a singleton in its sample. V usage is TRBV28 and J usage is TRBJ1-2, with TRBD1 matching 10 bases. The CDR3 loop spans 15 amino acids. The V segment lost 5 bases and the J segment 4 bases; nucleotides outside the gene matches: 7. CDR1 MDHEN and CDR2 SYDVKM come from the germline V gene. In DNA, the CDR3 is TGTGCCAGCAGTATAAGGGACAGGGGCTTCTATGGCTACACCTTC. Its translation is CASSIRDRGFYGYTF.